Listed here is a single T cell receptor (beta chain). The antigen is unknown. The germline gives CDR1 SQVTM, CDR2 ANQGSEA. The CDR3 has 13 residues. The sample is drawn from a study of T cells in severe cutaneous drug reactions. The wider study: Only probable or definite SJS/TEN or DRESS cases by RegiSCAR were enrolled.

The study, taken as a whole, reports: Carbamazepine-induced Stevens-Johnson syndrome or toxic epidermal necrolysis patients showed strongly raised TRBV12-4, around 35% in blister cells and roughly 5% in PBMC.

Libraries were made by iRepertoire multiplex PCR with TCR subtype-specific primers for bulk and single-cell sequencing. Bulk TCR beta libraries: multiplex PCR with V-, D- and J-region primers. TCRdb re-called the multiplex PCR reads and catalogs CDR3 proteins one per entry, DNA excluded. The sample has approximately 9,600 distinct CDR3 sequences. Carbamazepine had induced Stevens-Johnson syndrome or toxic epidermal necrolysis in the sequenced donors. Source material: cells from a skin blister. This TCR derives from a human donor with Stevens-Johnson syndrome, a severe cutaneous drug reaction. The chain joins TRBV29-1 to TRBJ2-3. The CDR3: CSVAGSYTDTQYF.